This T cell receptor (beta chain) was sequenced in a study of cytomegalovirus exposure and HLA in healthy donors. Study-level information: A prior analysis found some 110 million unique TCR beta sequences from around 180 million T cells. General study results and limits: Some V segments, including TRBV6-2 and TRBV6-3, were excluded as indistinguishable.

In the PCR, 60 Vbeta and 13 Jbeta primers were used. Some clones are missing from TCRdb's copy, which holds only in-frame ones; the method was immunoSEQ multiplex PCR. The table has tens of thousands of clones, approximately 71% seen once; the top ten hold around a third. This clone was seen a single time. Its antigen is unknown. V shed 4 bases and J shed 3 bases, with 13 bases lying between them. Germline V gives CDR1 SEHNR, CDR2 FQNEAQ (reference sequence). The CDR3 consists of 14 residues. The sample consisted of PBMCs. The rearrangement links TRBV7-9 to TRBJ2-7; D possibly corresponds to TRBD2 (7 bases). This clonotype was obtained from a man aged 40-49 years in good health and CMV-seropositive. CDR3 bases: TGTGCCAGCAGCTGGGAGGGGGGTAGCTACGAGCAGTACTTC. Its translation: CASSWEGGSYEQYF.